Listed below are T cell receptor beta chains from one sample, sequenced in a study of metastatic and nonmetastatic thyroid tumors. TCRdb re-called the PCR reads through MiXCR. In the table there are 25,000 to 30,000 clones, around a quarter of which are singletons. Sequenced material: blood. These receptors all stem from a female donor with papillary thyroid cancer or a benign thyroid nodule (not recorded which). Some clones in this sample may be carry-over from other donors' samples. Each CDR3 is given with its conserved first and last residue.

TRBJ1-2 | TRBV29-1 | CSVESGAGLYGYTF
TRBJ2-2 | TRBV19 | CASIPTGIKTGEPFF
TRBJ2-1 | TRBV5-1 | CASSLGTSVNNEQFF
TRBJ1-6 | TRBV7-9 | CASSLGFQNSPLHF
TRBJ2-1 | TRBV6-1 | CASGPFVGDNEQFF
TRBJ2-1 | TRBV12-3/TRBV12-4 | CASSLSQGPYNEQFF
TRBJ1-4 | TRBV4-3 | CASSPQGSNEKLFF
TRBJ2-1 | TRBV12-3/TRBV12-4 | CASAPEGVLKQFF
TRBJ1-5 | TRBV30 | CAWSEFLAGANQPQHF
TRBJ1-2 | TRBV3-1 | CASSQDLGTYGYTF
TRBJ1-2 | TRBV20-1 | CSARNLGEGYTF
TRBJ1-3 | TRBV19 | CASSNRDRGSGNTIYF
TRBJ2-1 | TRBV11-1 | CASSSSRTPSLYNEQFF